Shown below are 5 T cell receptor beta chains from a single sample sequenced in a study of blood T cell repertoires in COVID-19. This table comes from immunoSEQ multiplex PCR, and its TCRdb copy is limited to in-frame clones, with some not included. This sample has roughly 110,000 clones, with about three quarters found just once. The sequenced sample was peripheral blood. Source of these receptors: a man at least 80 years old with COVID-19, enrolled during active disease.

The J gene is TRBJ1-5, the V gene TRBV7-9; a weak D match, TRBD1 (5 bases). Germline-derived CDR1 and CDR2 are SEHNR and FQNEAQ (reference sequence). The CDR3 consists of 14 residues. V shed 1 base and J shed 5 bases, with 9 bases lying between them. The CDR3 sequence is CASSLVGGHQPQHF. CDR3 in DNA: TGTGCCAGCAGCTTAGTGGGGGGTCATCAGCCCCAGCATTTT.

The chain uses TRBV5-1 and TRBJ2-1; 10 bases match TRBD2. V lost 1 base to trimming and J lost 4 bases; unmatched junction nucleotides: 2. The CDR3 consists of 15 residues. Germline V CDR1 and CDR2: SGHRS, YFSETQ. DNA of the CDR3: TGCGCCAGCAGCTTGACTAGCGGGGAGTACAATGAGCAGTTCTTC. Its translation is CASSLTSGEYNEQFF.

This rearrangement joins TRBV28 to TRBJ1-1, with 7 positions matching TRBD1. The CDR3 loop spans 11 amino acids. Looked up from germline, CDR1 is MDHEN and CDR2 is SYDVKM. J was trimmed by 8 bases and V by 6 bases; bases with no gene match: 3. CDR3 in amino acids: CASSQDREAFF. DNA for the CDR3: TGTGCCAGCAGCCAGGACAGGGAAGCTTTCTTT.

The chain carries TRBV19 and TRBJ2-3; 10 bases line up with TRBD2. The CDR3 extends over 16 amino acids. Unmatched junction bases numbered 5, after V lost 0 bases and J lost 5 bases. CDR1 LNHDA and CDR2 SQIVND come from the germline V gene (reference sequence). The CDR3 DNA follows: TGTGCCAGTAGTATAGAACCTAGCGGGAGACGAGATACGCAGTATTTT. Translated: CASSIEPSGRRDTQYF.

This clone was observed a handful of times. The rearrangement uses TRBV29-1 and TRBJ1-1; tentative D call: TRBD1 (5 bases). Looked up from germline, CDR1 is SQVTM and CDR2 is ANQGSEA. V dropped 4 bases and J dropped 0 bases, with 12 bases sitting between them. This CDR3 is built from 14 residues. The CDR3 here is CSVGGGVMNTEAFF. CDR3 in DNA: TGCAGCGTTGGTGGAGGGGTCATGAACACTGAAGCTTTCTTT. Based on the CDR3 plus reference TRBV29-1 and TRBJ1-1, the full variable domain is SAVISQKPSRDICQRGTSLTIQCQVDSQVTMMFWYRQQPGQSLTLIATANQGSEATYESGFVIDKFPISRPNLTFSTLTVSNMSPEDSSIYLCSVGGGVMNTEAFFGQGTRLTVV.